A single sample is the source of the 3 T cell receptor beta chains below, sequenced in a study of blood T cell repertoires in COVID-19. Sequencing was performed with immunoSEQ multiplex PCR; in TCRdb, only in-frame clones are kept and a portion is missing. The table shows about 100,000 clones, with 70% to 80% occurring only once. The material sequenced was peripheral blood. The source is a woman in her 70s with acute or convalescent COVID-19.

The chain has TRBV11-2 and TRBJ1-2; D is uncertain. CDR1 is SGHAT and CDR2 is FQNNGV in the germline V gene. The CDR3 has 12 amino acids. Trimming stripped 5 bases from V and 4 bases from J, with 8 bases between. Written as DNA, the CDR3 is TGTGCCAGCAGCGAGGGTCTCTATGGCTACACCTTC. It translates to CASSEGLYGYTF. The whole variable domain, filled in from reference TRBV11-2 and TRBJ1-2, reads EAGVAQSPRYKIIEKRQSVAFWCNPISGHATLYWYQQILGQGPKLLIQFQNNGVVDDSQLPKDRFSAERLKGVDSTLKIQPAKLEDSAVYLCASSEGLYGYTFGSGTRLTVV.

The rearrangement uses TRBV5-1 and TRBJ2-6, with D perhaps matching TRBD1 (6 bases). The CDR3 sequence is 15 residues long. Looked up from germline, CDR1 is SGHRS and CDR2 is YFSETQ. V gave up 0 bases and J gave up 4 bases, with 8 bases separating them. The CDR3 sequence: CASSLDRDGANVLTF. The CDR3 region has the DNA TGCGCCAGCAGCTTGGACAGGGACGGGGCCAACGTCCTGACTTTC.

The chain links TRBV29-1 to TRBJ1-2; the D is unclear. Trimming stripped 6 bases from V and 5 bases from J, with 13 bases between. This CDR3 has 12 amino acids. Germline-derived CDR1 and CDR2 are SQVTM and ANQGSEA. This chain's CDR3 is CSVEYSIYGYTF. The CDR3 bases are TGCAGCGTAGAGTACAGTATATATGGCTACACCTTC.